Following are 30 T cell receptor beta chains from one sample sequenced in a study of CD8+CD57+ T cells in acquired aplastic anemia. The template used for profiling TCR beta VDJ and CDR3 was genomic DNA. TCRdb re-called the reads through MiXCR, storing one row per CDR3 protein. The sample includes under 200,000 distinct CDR3 sequences, 60% to 80% of them seen just once. Patients chosen for sequencing had CD8+CD57+ cells that had expanded, as shown by flow cytometry. Input material: sorted CD4+, CD8+, or CD8+CD57+ T cells (not recorded which) from PBMCs. Receptors were obtained from a human donor with aplastic anemia.

The V gene is TRBV5-6, the J gene TRBJ1-5; D is unclear. CDR1 is SGHDT and CDR2 is YYEEEE in the germline V gene. V was pared by 4 bases and J by 5 bases, with 10 bases between. CDR3 length equals 13 residues. The CDR3 region is CASSATPDQPQHF. CDR3 nucleotide sequence: TGTGCCAGCAGCGCCACGCCTGATCAGCCCCAGCATTTT.

DNA of the CDR3: TGTGCCAGCAGCCAAGACAGGGTCTCGTCTGGGGCCAACGTCCTGACTTTC. Protein sequence: CASSQDRVSSGANVLTF. This chain connects TRBV4-2 to TRBJ2-6, with D perhaps TRBD1 (5 bases). In germline, CDR1 is LGHNA, CDR2 YNFKEQ. The CDR3 totals 17 residues. V was pared by 0 bases and J by 1 base, with 10 bases between.

The V and J genes are TRBV2 and TRBJ2-5; TRBD2 might be the D (5 bases). The CDR3 runs 13 residues. Trimming cost V 1 base and J 5 bases, with 8 bases left between them. Germline values: CDR1 SNHLY, CDR2 FYNNEI. The CDR3 here is CASSEGTSETQYF. In nucleotides, the CDR3 is TGTGCCAGCAGTGAAGGGACTTCCGAGACCCAGTACTTC.

V usage is TRBV5-1 and J usage is TRBJ2-7, with D tentatively TRBD1 or TRBD2 (6 bases each). Trimming removed 4 bases from V and 2 bases from J, with 13 bases in between. CDR3 size: 14 residues. Germline V CDR1 and CDR2: SGHRS, YFSETQ. The CDR3 reads CASSQGTPAYEQYF. The CDR3, as DNA: TGCGCCAGCAGCCAGGGGACTCCCGCCTACGAGCAGTACTTC.

The V and J genes are TRBV2 and TRBJ2-5, with TRBD1 as a possible D gene (5 bases). The V and J ends lost 8 bases and 5 bases respectively, with 15 bases between them. Germline CDR1 is SNHLY and CDR2 is FYNNEI. The CDR3 has 13 residues. CDR3 region: CASGDSWMETQYF. The CDR3 DNA reads TGTGCCAGCGGAGACAGCTGGATGGAGACCCAGTACTTC.

The chain couples TRBV29-1 to TRBJ2-7, with 11 bases identical to TRBD1. The junction had 8 bases not matched to a gene; V was cut back by 6 bases and J by 4 bases. This CDR3 comprises 14 residues. Germline CDR1 SQVTM, CDR2 ANQGSEA. The CDR3 spells CSVVRGQGEYEQYF. CDR3 DNA: TGCAGCGTAGTAAGGGGACAGGGGGAGTACGAGCAGTACTTC.

Worth noting for this clonotype: At one of its ends the junction is not consistent with the germline gene, which may arise from a read error. V gene TRBV10-3 combines with J gene TRBJ2-3, with 9 bases fitting TRBD1. The length of the CDR3 is 14 residues. Germline V gives CDR1 ENHRY, CDR2 SYGVKD. CDR3 bases: TGTGCCACATCTTACGCGTGGACAGGGGATACGCTGTATTTT. Encoded protein: CATSYAWTGDTLYF.

The V call is TRBV6-1, the J call TRBJ1-1, with unresolved D. The CDR3 is made up of 14 amino acids. CDR1 and CDR2 from the germline V gene are MNHNS and SASEGT. Between the trimmed V and J ends, which lost 2 bases and 6 bases, there was a span of 13 bases. CDR3 coding DNA: TGTGCCAGCAGTGAAACTCCAGTAAGCCCTGAAGCTTTCTTT. It is translated as CASSETPVSPEAFF.

This rearrangement joins TRBV7-9 to TRBJ2-3; no reliable D call. Trimming pared 5 bases from V and 6 bases from J, leaving 9 bases between. CDR1 is SEHNR and CDR2 is FQNEAQ in the germline V gene (reference sequence). The CDR3 contains 12 residues. CDR3 sequence (DNA): TGTGCCAGCAGCCCGCCGGCTGATACGCAGTATTTT. This encodes CASSPPADTQYF.

Comment on this clonotype: A much larger clone sits a single nucleotide away, making a read error possible. This rearrangement joins TRBV11-3 to TRBJ2-5, with D maybe TRBD1 (5 bases). The germline CDR1 and CDR2 sequences are SGHNT and YENEEA. The CDR3 contains 16 residues. Here the CDR3 reads CDSSQPVRVAGETQYF. CDR3 coding DNA: TGTGACAGCAGCCAACCTGTTAGAGTAGCAGGGGAGACCCAGTACTTC.

About this clonotype itself: An end of the junction differs from the germline gene, which may be a read error. The genes are TRBV12-3 or TRBV12-4 and TRBJ1-1, with 9 bases lining up with TRBD1. The CDR3 loop spans 15 amino acids. The CDR3, as DNA: TGCGCCAGCAGTGTGGGGGACAGGGAGAACACTGAAGCTTTCTTT. Translated: CASSVGDRENTEAFF.

The chain carries TRBV7-8 and TRBJ1-2; D is possibly TRBD1 (5 bases). Trimming removed 4 bases at V and 4 bases at J, with 16 bases between. This CDR3 is built from 15 residues. From germline, CDR1 is SGHVS and CDR2 FQNEAQ. The CDR3 nucleotides are TGTGCCAGCAGCTCCACGGGCGGGACCCCCTATGGCTACACCTTC. It yields the protein CASSSTGGTPYGYTF.

This chain connects TRBV5-8 to TRBJ2-1, with TRBD1 matching over 8 bases. V trimming: 4 bases; J trimming: 8 bases; junction bases outside the gene matches: 8. CDR3 length equals 14 residues. Germline CDR1 and CDR2: SGHTS and YDEGEE. The CDR3 here is CASSNGQGSYEQFF. CDR3 sequence (DNA): TGTGCCAGCAGCAACGGACAGGGCTCCTATGAGCAGTTCTTC.

The chain has TRBV19 and TRBJ1-1; D gene unclear. Germline lookup yields CDR1 LNHDA and CDR2 SQIVND (reference sequence). The CDR3 contains 16 residues. The V and J ends lost 1 base and 0 bases respectively, with 12 bases between them. The CDR3 is CASSIVGGALNTEAFF. CDR3 in DNA: TGTGCCAGTAGTATAGTAGGAGGAGCCTTGAACACTGAAGCTTTCTTT.

This clonotype was seen once. The genes are TRBV20-1 and TRBJ1-1; D remains unclear. The CDR3 runs to 15 residues. Germline-derived CDR1 and CDR2 are DFQATT and SNEGSKA (reference sequence). V was clipped by 5 bases and J by 7 bases, with 23 bases between them. The chain's CDR3 is CSALGLAVSYNEAFF. The CDR3 DNA follows: TGCAGTGCTCTGGGCCTAGCGGTCTCCTACAATGAAGCTTTCTTT.

The V gene is TRBV6-4, the J gene TRBJ2-1; TRBD2 matches 9 bases. The CDR3 runs to 16 residues. Germline trimming cut 3 bases from V and 3 bases from J; bases unmatched to any gene: 6. The germline gives CDR1 MRHNA, CDR2 SNTAGT. The CDR3 spells CASSDGFSGSYNEQFF. As DNA, the CDR3 is TGTGCCAGCAGTGATGGGTTTAGCGGGAGCTACAATGAGCAGTTCTTC.

V gene TRBV5-1 combines with J gene TRBJ2-3, with 12 bases lining up with TRBD2. This CDR3 is built from 14 residues. Germline trimming cut 7 bases from V and 8 bases from J; bases unmatched to any gene: 8. Germline CDR1 SGHRS, CDR2 YFSETQ. For the CDR3, the DNA is TGCGCCAGCTCTCCCACTAGCGGGGGGCTTACGCAGTATTTT. Protein: CASSPTSGGLTQYF.

Of note for this clonotype: A much more abundant neighbour one base away suggests this may be a read error. The V call is TRBV5-6, the J call TRBJ1-5; no clear D gene. Germline lookup yields CDR1 SGHDT and CDR2 YYEEEE. The CDR3 length is 16 residues. The CDR3 region has the DNA TGTGCCGGCAGCCGCCGGGCTCGGGTAGACAATCAGCCCCAGCATTTT. As protein: CAGSRRARVDNQPQHF. Based on the CDR3 plus reference TRBV5-6 and TRBJ1-5, the full variable domain is DAGVTQSPTHLIKTRGQQVTLRCSPKSGHDTVSWYQQALGQGPQFIFQYYEEEERQRGNFPDRFSGHQFPNYSSELNVNALLLGDSALYLCAGSRRARVDNQPQHFGDGTRLSIL.

The gene calls are TRBV4-1 and TRBJ1-4, with D perhaps TRBD1 (5 bases). Looked up from germline, CDR1 is MGHRA and CDR2 is YSYEKL. V lost 2 bases, J lost 8 bases, and 15 bases lay in between. The length of the CDR3 is 15 residues. CDR3 coding DNA: TGCGCCAGCAGCCAAAGGGCAGGGTCTGGAGAAAAACTGTTTTTT. Protein product: CASSQRAGSGEKLFF.

The gene calls are TRBV19 and TRBJ1-1; unclear D gene. Trimming cost V 3 bases and J 5 bases, with 13 bases left between them. Germline V gene sequence: CDR1 LNHDA, CDR2 SQIVND (reference sequence). This CDR3 has 14 amino acids. CDR3 region: CASSMREIRTEAFF. CDR3 bases: TGTGCCAGTAGTATGCGTGAGATTCGGACTGAAGCTTTCTTT.

V usage is TRBV7-3 and J usage is TRBJ1-1; D possibly corresponds to TRBD1 (5 bases). Between the trimmed V and J ends, which lost 1 base and 5 bases, there was a span of 17 bases. In germline, CDR1 is SGHTA, CDR2 FQGTGA. This CDR3 spans 16 amino acids. The CDR3 DNA sequence: TGTGCCAGCAGCTTAATTTATCCGGGGGTTCGTACTGAAGCTTTCTTT. Translated, it gives CASSLIYPGVRTEAFF. Full variable domain (outside the CDR3, taken from reference TRBV7-3 and TRBJ1-1): GAGVSQTPSNKVTEKGKYVELRCDPISGHTALYWYRQSLGQGPEFLIYFQGTGAADDSGLPNDRFFAVRPEGSVSTLKIQRTERGDSAVYLCASSLIYPGVRTEAFFGQGTRLTVV.

This clonotype was seen a few times. J is TRBJ1-5 and V is TRBV3-1, with a possible D match to TRBD1 (6 bases). Germline CDR1 and CDR2: LGHDT and YNNKEL (reference sequence). The CDR3 consists of 15 residues. V dropped 0 bases and J dropped 7 bases, with 13 bases sitting between them. The CDR3 DNA follows: TGTGCCAGCAGCCAAGACATTACAGGGATACAGCCCCAGCATTTT. The encoded protein is CASSQDITGIQPQHF.

Comments on this clonotype: At one of its ends the junction is not consistent with the germline gene, which may arise from a read error. The genes are TRBV5-1 and TRBJ2-5; weak D call: TRBD2 (6 bases). Germline V gene data show CDR1 as SGHRS and CDR2 as YFSETQ. This CDR3 has 15 amino acids. For the CDR3, the DNA is TGTGCCAGCAGGACCCAGGGACTGGAACAAGAGACCCAGTACTTC. This codes for CASRTQGLEQETQYF.

In DNA, the CDR3 is TGCGCCAGCAGCATCACCTCAGGGCTAGATCAGCCCCAGCATTTT. Residues: CASSITSGLDQPQHF. The chain links TRBV5-1 to TRBJ1-5; D possibly corresponds to TRBD1 (5 bases). The V end was cut by 4 bases, the J end by 5 bases, with 16 bases between. This CDR3 has 15 residues. CDR1 and CDR2 from the germline V gene are SGHRS and YFSETQ.

The chain is built from TRBV11-1 and TRBJ2-7; D not resolved. The CDR3 consists of 13 residues. Germline V gene lookup returns CDR1 SGHAT and CDR2 FQDESV (reference sequence). Trimming cost V 5 bases and J 2 bases, with 10 bases left between them. CDR3 DNA: TGTGCCAGCAGCCCGGCGTTTACCTACGAGCAGTACTTC. This gives the protein CASSPAFTYEQYF.

The V and J genes are TRBV5-4 and TRBJ2-7; possible D gene TRBD1, 6 bases. The CDR3 runs 14 residues. Trimming shortened V by 0 bases and J by 2 bases, and 9 bases separated the two germline ends. Germline CDR1 and CDR2: SGHNT and YYREEE (reference sequence). CDR3 bases: TGTGCCAGCAGCTTGGGGGACACAGCCTACGAGCAGTACTTC. Translated, it gives CASSLGDTAYEQYF.

CDR3 sequence reads: CASSTTDSHNQPQHF. In DNA form, the CDR3 reads TGCGCCAGCAGCACGACAGATTCCCACAATCAGCCCCAGCATTTT. The chain joins TRBV5-1 to TRBJ1-5, with a possible D match to TRBD1 (5 bases). The V end was cut by 4 bases, the J end by 3 bases, with 14 bases between. Germline V lookup: CDR1 SGHRS, CDR2 YFSETQ. The CDR3 has 15 residues.

The gene calls are TRBV5-1 and TRBJ2-5, with D tentatively TRBD1 or TRBD2 (5 bases each). This CDR3 region has 15 residues. Germline V lookup: CDR1 SGHRS, CDR2 YFSETQ. Trimming left V 4 bases short and J 3 bases short, with 16 bases between. The CDR3 nucleotides read TGCGCCAGCAGCCCCGGGACCGTCGCCGAAGAGACCCAGTACTTC. This sequence encodes CASSPGTVAEETQYF.

The V call is TRBV7-2, the J call TRBJ2-7; the D gene is possibly TRBD1 (6 bases). In germline, CDR1 is SGHTA, CDR2 FQGNSA. Deletions cut 6 bases from V and 1 base from J, with 10 bases between. This CDR3 comprises 13 residues. CDR3 residues: CASRYQGSYEQYF. DNA for the CDR3: TGTGCCAGCAGGTACCAGGGGTCCTACGAGCAGTACTTC.

The rearrangement uses TRBV7-2 and TRBJ1-1, with a weak D call TRBD1 (5 bases). The CDR3 length is 14 residues. Trimming left V 1 base short and J 7 bases short, with 13 bases between. The germline gives CDR1 SGHTA, CDR2 FQGNSA. This CDR3 is CASSLGRGRGEAFF. CDR3 in DNA: TGTGCCAGCAGCTTAGGTCGGGGACGGGGTGAAGCTTTCTTT.